This is a list of T cell receptor beta chains from one sample in a study of cytomegalovirus exposure and HLA in healthy donors. Profiling relied on immunoSEQ multiplex PCR, and the TCRdb table lists in-frame clones only, not all of them. The repertoire has 120,000 to 150,000 clones, roughly 66% of them found once; the top ten carry 6.5%. The sample was PBMCs. The receptors here all came from a woman aged 60-70 years in good health and CMV-seronegative. Each CDR3 is given with its conserved first and last residue. Fields, in order: J gene, D gene, V gene, clone size, CDR3 length, CDR3 protein, CDR3 DNA. The D gene is left open where the match is weak. Not every row has a clone size; where given, it reads once, few, many or a size class.

J gene: TRBJ2-2
D gene: TRBD1
V gene: TRBV27
clone size: NA
CDR3 length: 16
CDR3 protein: CASGARDRGSAGELFF
CDR3 DNA: TGTGCCAGCGGAGCTCGGGACAGGGGGAGCGCCGGGGAGCTGTTTTTT

J gene: TRBJ2-1
D gene: TRBD2
V gene: TRBV15
clone size: NA
CDR3 length: 16
CDR3 protein: CATSRDPSGSYNEQFF
CDR3 DNA: TGTGCCACCAGCAGAGATCCTAGCGGGAGTTACAATGAGCAGTTCTTC

J gene: TRBJ2-7
D gene: TRBD2
V gene: TRBV5-4
clone size: NA
CDR3 length: 17
CDR3 protein: CASSPPGKRGGQNEQYF
CDR3 DNA: TGTGCCAGCAGCCCCCCGGGGAAGCGGGGGGGCCAAAACGAGCAGTACTTC

J gene: TRBJ2-3
D gene: TRBD2
V gene: TRBV7-2
clone size: NA
CDR3 length: 15
CDR3 protein: CASSPLAGGTDTQYF
CDR3 DNA: TGTGCCAGCAGCCCACTAGCGGGGGGAACAGATACGCAGTATTTT

J gene: TRBJ1-5
D gene: NA
V gene: TRBV7-2
clone size: NA
CDR3 length: 13
CDR3 protein: CASSLRSNQPQHF
CDR3 DNA: TGTGCCAGCAGCTTGCGTAGCAATCAGCCCCAGCATTTT

J gene: TRBJ2-1
D gene: TRBD2
V gene: TRBV5-4
clone size: NA
CDR3 length: 15
CDR3 protein: CASRPTSGTYNEQFF
CDR3 DNA: TGTGCCAGCAGGCCCACTAGCGGCACCTACAATGAGCAGTTCTTC

J gene: TRBJ1-2
D gene: NA
V gene: TRBV29-1
clone size: NA
CDR3 length: 12
CDR3 protein: CSVQGIPGGYTF
CDR3 DNA: TGCAGCGTACAGGGTATCCCTGGGGGCTACACCTTC

J gene: TRBJ2-1
D gene: TRBD2
V gene: TRBV4-1
clone size: few
CDR3 length: 16
CDR3 protein: CASSPFSGGPYNEQFF
CDR3 DNA: TGCGCCAGCAGCCCCTTTTCGGGGGGGCCATACAATGAGCAGTTCTTC

J gene: TRBJ1-6
D gene: TRBD1
V gene: TRBV6-1
clone size: NA
CDR3 length: 16
CDR3 protein: CASSGTGRSYNSPLHF
CDR3 DNA: TGTGCCAGCAGTGGGACAGGGCGGTCCTATAATTCACCCCTCCACTTT

J gene: TRBJ1-4
D gene: TRBD1
V gene: TRBV29-1
clone size: NA
CDR3 length: 14
CDR3 protein: CSVDPTGMGEKLFF
CDR3 DNA: TGCAGCGTTGACCCGACAGGGATGGGTGAAAAACTGTTTTTT

J gene: TRBJ1-2
D gene: NA
V gene: TRBV29-1
clone size: NA
CDR3 length: 12
CDR3 protein: CSVEVRDYGYTF
CDR3 DNA: TGCAGCGTTGAAGTTCGGGACTATGGCTACACCTTC

J gene: TRBJ2-7
D gene: TRBD2
V gene: TRBV7-2
clone size: NA
CDR3 length: 16
CDR3 protein: CASSPTRLAGDYEQYF
CDR3 DNA: TGTGCCAGCAGCCCCACTCGGCTAGCGGGGGATTACGAGCAGTACTTC

J gene: TRBJ2-3
D gene: TRBD2
V gene: TRBV4-3
clone size: NA
CDR3 length: 16
CDR3 protein: CASSANPGLATDTQYF
CDR3 DNA: TGCGCCAGCAGCGCAAACCCGGGACTAGCGACAGATACGCAGTATTTT

J gene: TRBJ2-7
D gene: NA
V gene: TRBV29-1
clone size: NA
CDR3 length: 12
CDR3 protein: CSVDMSRGEQYF
CDR3 DNA: TGCAGCGTTGATATGTCTCGAGGCGAGCAGTACTTC

J gene: TRBJ2-5
D gene: NA
V gene: TRBV7-2
clone size: few
CDR3 length: 15
CDR3 protein: CASSPAGPSQETQYF
CDR3 DNA: TGTGCCAGCAGCCCTGCGGGGCCGTCCCAAGAGACCCAGTACTTC

J gene: TRBJ2-2
D gene: NA
V gene: TRBV9
clone size: NA
CDR3 length: 16
CDR3 protein: CASSARDLTGTGELFF
CDR3 DNA: TGTGCCAGCAGCGCCCGGGACTTAACGGGGACCGGGGAGCTGTTTTTT

J gene: TRBJ1-5
D gene: NA
V gene: TRBV11-2
clone size: NA
CDR3 length: 14
CDR3 protein: CASSLGGSEQPQHF
CDR3 DNA: TGTGCCAGCAGCTTAGGCGGGAGCGAGCAGCCCCAGCATTTT

J gene: TRBJ2-1
D gene: TRBD1
V gene: TRBV7-8
clone size: NA
CDR3 length: 12
CDR3 protein: CASSLDRVEQFF
CDR3 DNA: TGTGCCAGCAGCTTGGACAGGGTAGAGCAGTTCTTC

J gene: TRBJ2-5
D gene: TRBD2
V gene: TRBV27
clone size: NA
CDR3 length: 16
CDR3 protein: CASSSRTSGGVETQYF
CDR3 DNA: TGTGCCAGCAGTTCCCGGACTAGCGGGGGGGTAGAGACCCAGTACTTC

J gene: TRBJ1-2
D gene: NA
V gene: TRBV28
clone size: NA
CDR3 length: 13
CDR3 protein: CASTATGFYGYTF
CDR3 DNA: TGTGCCAGCACCGCGACGGGGTTCTATGGCTACACCTTC

J gene: TRBJ1-3
D gene: NA
V gene: TRBV15
clone size: few
CDR3 length: 14
CDR3 protein: CATSRESSGNTIYF
CDR3 DNA: TGTGCCACCAGCAGAGAGAGCTCTGGAAACACCATATATTTT

J gene: TRBJ2-2
D gene: NA
V gene: TRBV7-3
clone size: NA
CDR3 length: 15
CDR3 protein: CASSPGGLSGGELFF
CDR3 DNA: TGTGCCAGCAGCCCAGGGGGGCTTTCGGGCGGGGAGCTGTTTTTT

J gene: TRBJ2-3
D gene: NA
V gene: TRBV5-1
clone size: NA
CDR3 length: 14
CDR3 protein: CASSLIRSTDTQYF
CDR3 DNA: TGCGCCAGCAGCTTGATTCGTAGCACAGATACGCAGTATTTT

J gene: TRBJ1-2
D gene: NA
V gene: TRBV7-2
clone size: few
CDR3 length: 14
CDR3 protein: CASSPTTVTLGYTF
CDR3 DNA: TGTGCCAGCAGCCCCACCACAGTTACCCTAGGCTACACCTTC

J gene: TRBJ2-1
D gene: TRBD1
V gene: TRBV6-5
clone size: NA
CDR3 length: 13
CDR3 protein: CASSGTGGNEQFF
CDR3 DNA: TGTGCCAGCAGTGGGACAGGGGGCAATGAGCAGTTCTTC

J gene: TRBJ2-5
D gene: NA
V gene: TRBV2
clone size: once
CDR3 length: 14
CDR3 protein: CASSEPGRQETQYF
CDR3 DNA: TGTGCCAGCAGTGAACCGGGGAGGCAAGAGACCCAGTACTTC

J gene: TRBJ2-3
D gene: NA
V gene: TRBV4-3
clone size: NA
CDR3 length: 13
CDR3 protein: CASPTSETDTQYF
CDR3 DNA: TGCGCCAGCCCCACATCGGAGACAGATACGCAGTATTTT

J gene: TRBJ2-7
D gene: NA
V gene: TRBV28
clone size: NA
CDR3 length: 13
CDR3 protein: CASSLAGAYEQYF
CDR3 DNA: TGTGCCAGCAGTTTGGCGGGTGCCTACGAGCAGTACTTC

J gene: TRBJ2-5
D gene: NA
V gene: TRBV4-1
clone size: NA
CDR3 length: 15
CDR3 protein: CASSQEGGKQETQYF
CDR3 DNA: TGCGCCAGCAGCCAAGAAGGGGGAAAACAAGAGACCCAGTACTTC

J gene: TRBJ2-7
D gene: TRBD1
V gene: TRBV25-1
clone size: once
CDR3 length: 14
CDR3 protein: CASRTTGGTYEQYF
CDR3 DNA: TGTGCCAGCAGGACGACAGGGGGTACCTACGAGCAGTACTTC

J gene: TRBJ2-1
D gene: TRBD2
V gene: TRBV28
clone size: NA
CDR3 length: 16
CDR3 protein: CASSPRREGPGNEQFF
CDR3 DNA: TGTGCCAGCAGCCCACGGCGGGAGGGCCCGGGGAATGAGCAGTTCTTC

J gene: TRBJ2-1
D gene: NA
V gene: TRBV7-2
clone size: once
CDR3 length: 16
CDR3 protein: CASSLAPTIPNNEQFF
CDR3 DNA: TGTGCCAGCAGCTTAGCCCCAACAATCCCCAACAATGAGCAGTTCTTC

J gene: TRBJ1-5
D gene: TRBD1
V gene: TRBV5-6
clone size: few
CDR3 length: 17
CDR3 protein: CASSIRQGAISNQPQHF
CDR3 DNA: TGTGCCAGCAGCATACGACAGGGGGCGATCAGCAATCAGCCCCAGCATTTT

J gene: TRBJ2-2
D gene: TRBD1
V gene: TRBV11-2
clone size: NA
CDR3 length: 13
CDR3 protein: CAGRQGGAGELFF
CDR3 DNA: TGTGCCGGTCGACAGGGCGGCGCCGGGGAGCTGTTTTTT

J gene: TRBJ2-5
D gene: TRBD1
V gene: TRBV18
clone size: few
CDR3 length: 14
CDR3 protein: CASSDRGYQETQYF
CDR3 DNA: TGTGCCAGTTCGGACAGGGGGTACCAAGAGACCCAGTACTTC

J gene: TRBJ2-2
D gene: TRBD2
V gene: TRBV13
clone size: NA
CDR3 length: 13
CDR3 protein: CASRLRGSRELFF
CDR3 DNA: TGTGCCAGCAGGTTGCGGGGGTCCCGGGAGCTGTTTTTT

J gene: TRBJ2-7
D gene: TRBD2
V gene: TRBV5-4
clone size: few
CDR3 length: 14
CDR3 protein: CASSPAGGNYEQYF
CDR3 DNA: TGTGCCAGCAGCCCCGCGGGGGGAAACTACGAGCAGTACTTC

J gene: TRBJ1-2
D gene: TRBD1
V gene: TRBV6-1
clone size: NA
CDR3 length: 14
CDR3 protein: CASSPTGTNYGYTF
CDR3 DNA: TGTGCCAGCAGTCCGACAGGGACGAACTATGGCTACACCTTC

J gene: TRBJ2-2
D gene: TRBD1
V gene: TRBV7-6
clone size: few
CDR3 length: 17
CDR3 protein: CASRSITSDRGPGELFF
CDR3 DNA: TGTGCCAGCAGATCAATCACCTCGGACAGGGGCCCCGGGGAGCTGTTTTTT

J gene: TRBJ2-1
D gene: TRBD2
V gene: TRBV28
clone size: NA
CDR3 length: 15
CDR3 protein: CASSLSGLAGNEQFF
CDR3 DNA: TGTGCCAGCAGCCTCTCGGGACTAGCGGGTAATGAGCAGTTCTTC

J gene: TRBJ2-5
D gene: NA
V gene: TRBV7-2
clone size: NA
CDR3 length: 17
CDR3 protein: CASSLGGIATPAETQYF
CDR3 DNA: TGTGCCAGCAGCTTAGGGGGAATAGCGACCCCGGCAGAGACCCAGTACTTC

J gene: TRBJ2-7
D gene: TRBD1
V gene: TRBV5-1
clone size: few
CDR3 length: 14
CDR3 protein: CASRLGDRGNEQYF
CDR3 DNA: TGCGCCAGCAGACTCGGAGACAGGGGTAACGAGCAATACTTC

J gene: TRBJ1-2
D gene: TRBD1
V gene: TRBV5-6
clone size: NA
CDR3 length: 14
CDR3 protein: CASTRQGAGYGYTF
CDR3 DNA: TGTGCCAGCACCCGACAGGGAGCAGGATATGGCTACACCTTC

J gene: TRBJ2-7
D gene: NA
V gene: TRBV7-9
clone size: NA
CDR3 length: 12
CDR3 protein: CASSPIVDEQYF
CDR3 DNA: TGTGCCAGCAGCCCGATAGTGGACGAGCAGTACTTC

J gene: TRBJ1-2
D gene: TRBD1
V gene: TRBV28
clone size: NA
CDR3 length: 18
CDR3 protein: CASSPFFRDSKLNYGYTF
CDR3 DNA: TGTGCCAGCAGTCCATTCTTCCGGGACAGTAAACTTAACTATGGCTACACCTTC

J gene: TRBJ2-5
D gene: TRBD2
V gene: TRBV25-1
clone size: NA
CDR3 length: 16
CDR3 protein: CASKSGRGGRWETQYF
CDR3 DNA: TGTGCCAGCAAGTCGGGGCGGGGGGGCAGGTGGGAGACCCAGTACTTC

J gene: TRBJ2-7
D gene: TRBD2
V gene: TRBV10-3
clone size: NA
CDR3 length: 15
CDR3 protein: CAISSGRPQGDEQYF
CDR3 DNA: TGTGCCATCTCCAGCGGGAGACCTCAAGGGGACGAGCAGTACTTC

J gene: TRBJ1-1
D gene: NA
V gene: TRBV5-6
clone size: NA
CDR3 length: 14
CDR3 protein: CASSSRQVEAEAFF
CDR3 DNA: TGTGCCAGCAGTTCGCGACAGGTCGAGGCTGAAGCTTTCTTT

J gene: TRBJ2-7
D gene: TRBD1
V gene: TRBV5-4
clone size: NA
CDR3 length: 13
CDR3 protein: CASSTTGQGTQYF
CDR3 DNA: TGTGCCAGCAGCACCACGGGACAGGGAACGCAGTACTTC

J gene: TRBJ2-2
D gene: NA
V gene: TRBV7-2
clone size: NA
CDR3 length: 16
CDR3 protein: CASSLGNRVYTGELFF
CDR3 DNA: TGTGCCAGCAGCTTAGGGAACAGGGTATACACCGGGGAGCTGTTTTTT

J gene: TRBJ1-4
D gene: NA
V gene: TRBV28
clone size: once
CDR3 length: 16
CDR3 protein: CASTPYREGLTEKLFF
CDR3 DNA: TGTGCCAGCACCCCGTACAGGGAAGGTTTGACTGAAAAACTGTTTTTT

J gene: TRBJ2-1
D gene: NA
V gene: TRBV10-1
clone size: NA
CDR3 length: 14
CDR3 protein: CASRAMSEYNEQFF
CDR3 DNA: TGCGCCAGCCGAGCAATGTCGGAGTACAATGAGCAGTTCTTC

J gene: TRBJ2-1
D gene: NA
V gene: TRBV7-2
clone size: few
CDR3 length: 12
CDR3 protein: CASSLEVGGQFF
CDR3 DNA: TGTGCCAGCAGCTTAGAAGTGGGGGGGCAGTTCTTC

J gene: TRBJ2-7
D gene: TRBD2
V gene: TRBV7-6
clone size: NA
CDR3 length: 15
CDR3 protein: CASSLGGGGTYEQYF
CDR3 DNA: TGTGCCAGCAGCTTAGGTGGCGGGGGAACCTACGAGCAGTACTTC

J gene: TRBJ2-7
D gene: NA
V gene: TRBV29-1
clone size: NA
CDR3 length: 11
CDR3 protein: CSVDAGYEQYF
CDR3 DNA: TGCAGCGTTGATGCAGGGTACGAGCAGTACTTC

J gene: TRBJ2-7
D gene: TRBD1
V gene: TRBV15
clone size: few
CDR3 length: 16
CDR3 protein: CATSRDTGTGIYEQYF
CDR3 DNA: TGTGCCACCAGCCGAGACACCGGGACAGGGATCTACGAGCAGTACTTC